The rows below give T cell receptor beta chains drawn from one sample of a study of shared clonotypes between healthy human individuals. Profiling relied on immunoSEQ multiplex PCR, and the TCRdb table lists in-frame clones only, not all of them. The repertoire holds more than 2 million clones, with over 85% as singletons. Sequenced: naive CD4+ T cells sorted from blood. The origin of the receptors is a young man in good health. Each CDR3 is given with its conserved first and last residue. D genes are given only for firm matches. Only some rows state a clone size, as once, few, many or a class for expanded clones.

J gene | clone size | V gene | D gene | CDR3 protein | CDR3 DNA
TRBJ1-2 | NA | TRBV2 | NA | CASRDFLDGYTF | TGTGCCAGCAGGGACTTTCTGGATGGCTACACCTTC
TRBJ1-6 | few | TRBV7-3 | NA | CASSLTVQGSPLHF | TGTGCCAGCAGCTTAACCGTCCAGGGGTCACCCCTCCACTTT
TRBJ1-6 | once | TRBV27 | NA | CASSSGGSPLHF | TGTGCCAGCTCCTCGGGGGGATCACCCCTCCACTTT
TRBJ2-5 | NA | TRBV4-3 | NA | CASSPGGGWQETQYF | TGCGCCAGCAGCCCTGGTGGGGGTTGGCAAGAGACCCAGTACTTC
TRBJ1-3 | NA | TRBV18 | NA | CASSPPAQAAGNTIYF | TGTGCCAGCTCACCACCCGCCCAGGCGGCTGGAAACACCATATATTTT
TRBJ2-5 | NA | TRBV4-2 | TRBD2 | CASSQGTSGGQETQYF | TGTGCCAGCAGCCAGGGGACTAGCGGGGGCCAAGAGACCCAGTACTTC
TRBJ1-2 | NA | TRBV18 | TRBD1 | CASSPGQGSLNYGYTF | TGTGCCAGCTCACCGGGACAGGGGAGCTTGAACTATGGCTACACCTTC
TRBJ2-7 | NA | TRBV29-1 | NA | CSVDGGTNEQYF | TGCAGCGTTGACGGAGGAACTAACGAGCAGTACTTC
TRBJ1-2 | NA | TRBV4-2 | NA | CASSQDLTGPYGYTF | TGTGCCAGCAGCCAAGATCTCACAGGGCCCTATGGCTACACCTTC
TRBJ2-1 | NA | TRBV25-1 | NA | CASSGQVVWEDEQFF | TGTGCCAGCAGTGGACAGGTCGTTTGGGAGGATGAGCAGTTCTTC
TRBJ1-6 | NA | TRBV27 | NA | CASSLSDYLSPLHF | TGTGCCAGCAGTTTATCGGATTATCTTTCACCCCTCCACTTT
TRBJ1-6 | NA | TRBV27 | NA | CASSFTPGGVNSPLHF | TGTGCCAGCAGTTTCACCCCCGGGGGGGTGAATTCACCCCTCCACTTT
TRBJ1-6 | NA | TRBV10-2 | NA | CASRAGGNNSPLHF | TGCGCCAGCAGGGCGGGGGGGAATAATTCACCCCTCCACTTT
TRBJ2-5 | few | TRBV27 | TRBD2 | CASSRLWLAGKETQYF | TGTGCCAGCAGCCGCCTGTGGCTAGCGGGGAAAGAGACCCAGTACTTC
TRBJ1-5 | once | TRBV2 | NA | CASRQIDAPNQPQHF | TGTGCCAGCAGGCAAATCGACGCCCCCAATCAGCCCCAGCATTTT
TRBJ1-6 | NA | TRBV6-1 | NA | CASNKQGNSPLHF | TGTGCCAGCAACAAACAGGGAAATTCACCCCTCCACTTT
TRBJ2-7 | NA | TRBV18 | NA | CASSPGPNSYEQYF | TGTGCCAGCTCACCAGGGCCGAACTCCTACGAGCAGTACTTC
TRBJ2-3 | NA | TRBV30 | NA | CAWSARRKSTDTQYF | TGTGCCTGGAGTGCAAGGAGGAAAAGCACAGATACGCAGTATTTT
TRBJ2-5 | NA | TRBV18 | NA | CASSQETQYF | TGTGCCAGCTCACAAGAGACCCAGTACTTC
TRBJ2-5 | NA | TRBV2 | TRBD2 | CASSDSGGKETQYF | TGTGCCAGCAGTGATAGCGGGGGTAAAGAGACCCAGTACTTC
TRBJ2-7 | NA | TRBV6-5 | NA | CASKGAHEQYF | TGTGCCAGCAAAGGGGCGCACGAGCAGTACTTC
TRBJ2-7 | NA | TRBV5-1 | NA | CARNYHRAEQYF | TGCGCCCGCAATTACCACCGGGCCGAGCAGTACTTC
TRBJ2-1 | once | TRBV27 | TRBD2 | CASSLEGRGDNEQFF | TGTGCCAGCAGTTTGGAAGGGAGGGGAGACAATGAGCAGTTCTTC
TRBJ2-1 | NA | TRBV21-1 | NA | CASSNKEIYNEQFF | TGTGCCAGCAGCAATAAGGAAATCTACAATGAGCAGTTCTTC
TRBJ1-1 | NA | TRBV5-1 | NA | CASSLEARGNTEAFF | TGCGCCAGCAGCTTGGAGGCCAGGGGGAACACTGAAGCTTTCTTT
TRBJ2-6 | once | TRBV28 | TRBD1 | CATTGAGANVLTF | TGTGCCACTACAGGGGCTGGGGCCAACGTCCTGACTTTC
TRBJ2-5 | NA | TRBV15 | TRBD2 | CATSTGTSVQETQYF | TGTGCCACCAGCACTGGGACTAGCGTGCAAGAGACCCAGTACTTC
TRBJ1-1 | NA | TRBV10-3 | TRBD1 | CASLDRENTEAFF | TGTGCCAGCCTAGACAGGGAGAACACTGAAGCTTTCTTT
TRBJ2-7 | NA | TRBV19 | TRBD1 | CASSSGTGPYEQYF | TGTGCCAGTAGTTCTGGGACAGGGCCCTACGAGCAGTACTTC
TRBJ2-5 | NA | TRBV9 | NA | CASSSSSGTSPETQYF | TGTGCCAGCAGCTCCTCTTCGGGGACCAGTCCGGAGACCCAGTACTTC
TRBJ1-5 | once | TRBV28 | NA | CASSPYNQPQHF | TGTGCCAGCAGTCCCTACAATCAGCCCCAGCATTTT
TRBJ2-4 | NA | TRBV25-1 | NA | CASSVTGTVQYF | TGTGCCAGCAGTGTAACAGGCACGGTTCAGTACTTC
TRBJ2-1 | NA | TRBV10-3 | TRBD1 | CAISEVGTGANEQFF | TGTGCCATCAGTGAGGTCGGGACAGGGGCAAATGAGCAGTTCTTC
TRBJ2-7 | NA | TRBV6-1 | NA | CASSGQATGYEQYF | TGTGCCAGCAGTGGCCAAGCTACCGGGTACGAGCAGTACTTC
TRBJ2-7 | NA | TRBV30 | NA | CAWATGKGSYEQYF | TGTGCCTGGGCCACAGGTAAAGGGTCCTACGAGCAGTACTTC
TRBJ2-2 | NA | TRBV2 | NA | CASSGQLNTGELFF | TGTGCCAGCAGTGGACAGCTGAACACCGGGGAGCTGTTTTTT
TRBJ2-3 | NA | TRBV7-2 | TRBD2 | CASSLGHGLAGVYTQYF | TGTGCCAGCAGCTTAGGGCATGGACTAGCGGGAGTGTATACGCAGTATTTT
TRBJ2-1 | NA | TRBV18 | TRBD2 | CASSPPLLAGAPDNEQFF | TGTGCCAGCTCACCACCGTTACTAGCGGGAGCCCCGGACAATGAGCAGTTCTTC
TRBJ2-3 | NA | TRBV5-1 | TRBD2 | CASSLTLAGGTDTQYF | TGCGCCAGCAGCTTGACACTAGCGGGAGGAACAGATACGCAGTATTTT
TRBJ2-7 | NA | TRBV18 | NA | CASSLPLDEQYF | TGTGCCAGCTCACTGCCCCTCGACGAGCAGTACTTC
TRBJ2-5 | NA | TRBV28 | TRBD1 | CASRLTGGAGPRQETQYF | TGTGCCAGCAGGTTGACAGGGGGCGCGGGCCCAAGGCAAGAGACCCAGTACTTC
TRBJ1-6 | NA | TRBV18 | NA | CASSRNRESPLHF | TGTGCCAGCTCACGGAACAGAGAATCACCCCTCCACTTT
TRBJ2-7 | NA | TRBV7-8 | TRBD2 | CASSPEVAGVGYEQYF | TGTGCCAGCAGCCCGGAGGTGGCGGGAGTAGGGTACGAGCAGTACTTC
TRBJ2-3 | NA | TRBV7-3 | NA | CASSQRPPDTQYF | TGTGCCAGCAGCCAGCGGCCACCAGATACGCAGTATTTT
TRBJ2-5 | NA | TRBV5-4 | TRBD2 | CASSLGLAGGQETQYF | TGTGCCAGCAGCTTGGGACTAGCGGGGGGACAAGAGACCCAGTACTTC